This T cell receptor (beta chain) was sequenced in a study of blood T cell repertoires in COVID-19. The CDR3 contains 16 residues. Germline values: CDR1 MRHNA, CDR2 SNTAGT. The germline V and J ends were trimmed by 4 bases and 4 bases, with 19 bases remaining between them. Sequenced by immunoSEQ multiplex PCR; TCRdb stores in-frame clones only, minus some. This repertoire shows just under 350,000 clones, approximately 90% found once; its top ten account for 2.5% to 4%. This chain uses TRBV6-4 with TRBJ1-2; D is possibly TRBD1 (6 bases). The source is a woman aged 18-35 years who had recovered from COVID-19. Source material: peripheral blood. The CDR3 region is CASSASPTGVLYGYTF. The CDR3 DNA reads as TGTGCCAGCAGTGCCTCGCCGACAGGAGTACTCTATGGCTACACCTTC.